These 17 T cell receptor beta chains came from one sample sequenced in a study of beta chain features in type 1 diabetes (dated by TCRdb to about 2018). Findings and caveats that apply to the study as a whole: Type 1 diabetes patients showed a moderate but significant shortening of TCRB CDR3 length in all four CD4+ subsets.

Their antigens are not known. The library was generated by the immunoSEQ multiplex PCR assay. The entire amount of isolated RNA was reverse transcribed using the High Capacity cDNA Reverse Transcription Kit, so the sequenced TCRB transcripts were expressed ones. Drawn from immuneACCESS, this table holds only the in-frame rearrangements with V and J called that TCRdb kept. Clones are partly lost; checked studies trace under half to an unresolved V gene and leave the rest unexplained. Within this sample are about 700,000 clones, with around an eighth of them counted one time only. 0.02% to 0.025% of the sample comes from the top ten. The sequenced material came from naive CD4+ T cells from blood. The label giving this sample's cell subset or site can be read as: true naive CD4+ T cells. These receptors were obtained from a man aged 18 to 29 with type 1 diabetes.

The rearrangement joins TRBV11-3 to TRBJ2-7, with D possibly being TRBD1 (6 bases). CDR3 length equals 14 residues. V was clipped by 5 bases and J by 2 bases, with 13 bases between them. Looked up from germline, CDR1 is SGHNT and CDR2 is YENEEA. The CDR3 DNA follows: TGTGCCAGCAGCACGATAGGACAGCCCTACGAGCAGTACTTC. This gives the protein CASSTIGQPYEQYF.

Note on this clone: It may be a read error: a sequence one base away is much more abundant. Other nucleotide sequences in the sample specify the same CDR3. This chain uses TRBV14 with TRBJ1-1; possible D gene TRBD1, 6 bases. Per the germline V gene, CDR1 is SGHDN and CDR2 is FVKESK. This CDR3 is 13 amino acids long. Between the trimmed V and J ends, which lost 4 bases and 1 base, there was a span of 7 bases. The CDR3 DNA is TGTGCCAGCAGCCTACAGGGGAACACTGAAGCTTTCTTT. Protein product: CASSLQGNTEAFF.

This clone was observed a handful of times. J is TRBJ1-3 and V is TRBV30; no clear D. CDR1 and CDR2 (germline): GTSNPN, SVGIG (reference sequence). V was cut by 0 bases and J by 0 bases, with 9 bases left in between. This CDR3 comprises 15 residues. The CDR3, as DNA: TGTGCCTGGAGTGTAAGGTCTGGCTCTGGAAACACCATATATTTT. This gives the protein CAWSVRSGSGNTIYF.

The chain links TRBV5-1 to TRBJ2-3; D is uncertain. From germline, CDR1 is SGHRS and CDR2 YFSETQ. The CDR3 spans 14 residues. V gave up 0 bases and J gave up 2 bases, with 7 bases separating them. The CDR3 reads CASSLVPNTDTQYF. Here the CDR3 DNA reads TGCGCCAGCAGCTTGGTGCCGAACACAGATACGCAGTATTTT. The full variable domain, its missing parts supplied by reference TRBV5-1 and TRBJ2-3, is KAGVTQTPRYLIKTRGQQVTLSCSPISGHRSVSWYQQTPGQGLQFLFEYFSETQRNKGNFPGRFSGRQFSNSRSEMNVSTLELGDSALYLCASSLVPNTDTQYFGPGTRLTVL.

The chain couples TRBV27 to TRBJ2-3, with D possibly matching TRBD1 (6 bases). CDR3 length: 17 amino acids. V lost 3 bases to trimming and J lost 6 bases, with 22 bases between them. Germline V CDR1 and CDR2: MNHEY, SMNVEV (reference sequence). The CDR3 region has the DNA TGTGCCAGCAGTTTCTTTGGGACAAGCAAGTCCCAGGATACGCAGTATTTT. Translation gives CASSFFGTSKSQDTQYF.

The chain combines TRBV18 with TRBJ1-4; D is uncertain. This CDR3 comprises 13 residues. Germline V gene lookup returns CDR1 KGHSH and CDR2 LQKENI. Trimming stripped 6 bases from V and 0 bases from J, with 5 bases between. CDR3 nucleotides: TGTGCCAGCTCGCAGACAACTAATGAAAAACTGTTTTTT. Protein product: CASSQTTNEKLFF.

Only a few counts were recorded for this clone. This chain uses TRBV30 with TRBJ2-3; tentative D call: TRBD1 (5 bases). The length of the CDR3 is 13 residues. With 5 bases removed from V and 1 base from J, the gap between germline ends came to 10 bases. Germline loops: CDR1 GTSNPN, CDR2 SVGIG (reference sequence). CDR3 DNA: TGTGCCTGGGGGGAAGGGGGCACAGATACGCAGTATTTT. This gives the protein CAWGEGGTDTQYF.

CDR3 sequence reads: CASWPPSGAGETQYF. The CDR3 nucleotides read TGTGCCAGCTGGCCTCCTTCCGGGGCAGGAGAGACCCAGTACTTC. The chain couples TRBV28 to TRBJ2-5; tentatively, D is TRBD1 or TRBD2 (5 bases each). Germline-derived CDR1 and CDR2 are MDHEN and SYDVKM. This CDR3 is 15 amino acids long. Trimming cost V 8 bases and J 4 bases, with 20 bases left between them.

The V gene is TRBV7-6, the J gene TRBJ2-1; 9 bases map to TRBD1. This CDR3 has 16 residues. Germline V gives CDR1 SGHVS, CDR2 FNYEAQ. J lost 4 bases, V lost 4 bases, and 8 bases had no gene match. DNA for the CDR3: TGTGCCAGCAGCTCCACCGGACAGGGGCCGTACAATGAGCAGTTCTTC. Its translation: CASSSTGQGPYNEQFF.

This clone was seen only a few times. Here the CDR3 DNA reads TGCGCCAGCAGCGCAGGGCCATCTGGGGCCAACGTCCTGACTTTC. Protein: CASSAGPSGANVLTF. This rearrangement joins TRBV5-1 to TRBJ2-6, with D perhaps matching TRBD1 (5 bases). This CDR3 comprises 15 residues. CDR1 and CDR2 from the germline V gene are SGHRS and YFSETQ. The V gene lost 4 bases and the J gene lost 1 base, with 9 bases spanning the gap.

The chain recombines TRBV4-1 with TRBJ1-2, with D possibly TRBD1 on 6 matching bases. The CDR3 is made up of 16 amino acids. The germline CDR1 and CDR2 sequences are MGHRA and YSYEKL. Trimming removed 0 bases from V and 1 base from J, with 12 bases in between. The CDR3 nucleotides read TGCGCCAGCAGCCAAGATTCAGGGGATCTTAACTATGGCTACACCTTC. Translating it yields CASSQDSGDLNYGYTF.

V usage is TRBV10-2 and J usage is TRBJ2-5; 7 nucleotides align to TRBD1. The CDR3 is 14 amino acids. Germline CDR1 WSHSY, CDR2 SAAADI. V lost 7 bases, J lost 1 base, and 6 bases stayed unmatched. As DNA, the CDR3 is TGCGCCAGCACCGACAGGGCCCCCCAAGAGACCCAGTACTTC. This codes for CASTDRAPQETQYF.

The rearrangement joins TRBV7-9 to TRBJ2-2, with D unresolved. CDR1 SEHNR and CDR2 FQNEAQ come from the germline V gene (reference sequence). Trimming shortened V by 6 bases and J by 2 bases, and 16 bases separated the two germline ends. The CDR3 is 16 residues long. The CDR3 here is CASSSGRSTNTGELFF. The CDR3 DNA sequence: TGTGCCAGCAGTTCAGGCCGTTCTACCAACACCGGGGAGCTGTTTTTT.

This clone came up a few times. This chain links TRBV10-3 with TRBJ1-5, with D perhaps matching TRBD1 (6 bases). Germline lookup yields CDR1 ENHRY and CDR2 SYGVKD. The CDR3 has 15 amino acids. Between the trimmed V and J ends, which lost 6 bases and 4 bases, there was a span of 16 bases. CDR3 DNA: TGTGCCATCAGCACGGGGGCAGGAGAAAATCAGCCCCAGCATTTT. As protein: CAISTGAGENQPQHF.

In DNA, the CDR3 is TGTGCCAGCAGTCCACAGGACATAAATGGCTACACCTTC. Its protein product is CASSPQDINGYTF. The V and J genes are TRBV28 and TRBJ1-2; D might be TRBD1 (5 bases). V dropped 5 bases and J dropped 6 bases, with 13 bases sitting between them. Germline CDR1 reads MDHEN; CDR2 reads SYDVKM. The CDR3 consists of 13 residues.

This chain connects TRBV10-3 to TRBJ2-3; perhaps TRBD1 as D (5 bases). The CDR3 totals 13 residues. Germline CDR1 is ENHRY and CDR2 is SYGVKD. V was trimmed by 8 bases and J by 0 bases, leaving 9 bases between them. The CDR3 DNA is TGTGCCATCGGGGCCGCTAGCACAGATACGCAGTATTTT. This gives the protein CAIGAASTDTQYF.

In DNA form, the CDR3 reads TGTGCCAGCAGTTCACCGTCCGGGACAGGGATTTTCATGAACACTGAAGCTTTCTTT. It encodes CASSSPSGTGIFMNTEAFF. V is TRBV28 and J is TRBJ1-1; 9 bases line up with TRBD1. V gave up 4 bases and J gave up 0 bases; unmatched junction bases: 15. The CDR3 covers 19 residues. The germline gives CDR1 MDHEN, CDR2 SYDVKM.